The 5 T cell receptor beta chains presented below share a single source sample, sequenced in a study of blood T cells in healthy people across ages. The authors ran a second PCR of roughly 6 to 12 cycles using a sample-barcoded 5' primer and a J-beta primer mix. In TCRdb, the 5' RACE reads were re-called with MiXCR into one record per CDR3 protein. The sample holds 750,000 to 950,000 distinct CDR3 sequences, less than 70% seen once. Sequencing was carried out using blood. The source is a man aged 80 or over in good health.

The V gene is TRBV3-1, the J gene TRBJ2-1; D is ambiguous. V dropped 0 bases and J dropped 2 bases, with 14 bases sitting between them. This CDR3 region has 17 residues. Germline values: CDR1 LGHDT, CDR2 YNNKEL (reference sequence). The chain's CDR3 is CASSQDLGSSTYNEQFF. The CDR3, as DNA: TGTGCCAGCAGCCAAGATCTCGGTAGCTCGACCTACAATGAGCAGTTCTTC.

The genes are TRBV6-5 and TRBJ2-5; D is perhaps TRBD1 (6 bases). Trimming stripped 6 bases from V and 5 bases from J, with 19 bases between. This CDR3 spans 15 amino acids. CDR1 is MNHEY and CDR2 is SVGAGI in the germline V gene. CDR3 residues: CASSYAQGWGETQYF. The DNA for the CDR3 is TGTGCCAGCAGCTACGCTCAGGGGTGGGGGGAGACCCAGTACTTC.

The chain couples TRBV20-1 to TRBJ1-1; D gene uncertain. Germline V gene lookup returns CDR1 DFQATT and CDR2 SNEGSKA (reference sequence). This CDR3 is built from 15 residues. Between the trimmed V and J ends, which lost 3 bases and 4 bases, there was a span of 18 bases. This chain's CDR3 is CSASKTVIASTEAFF. In DNA form, the CDR3 reads TGCAGTGCTAGTAAAACAGTCATCGCTAGCACTGAAGCTTTCTTT.

CDR3 nucleotides: TGTGCCATCAGTGAGTCGGTGGGGGCTCTCGCCATAACCAGGAGTGAGCAGTTCTTC. Translated: CAISESVGALAITRSEQFF. The chain combines TRBV10-3 with TRBJ2-1; TRBD1 might be the D (6 bases). The V end was cut by 0 bases, the J end by 9 bases, with 27 bases between. Germline loops: CDR1 ENHRY, CDR2 SYGVKD. The CDR3 is made up of 19 amino acids.

The chain recombines TRBV28 with TRBJ1-1, with D unclear. V lost 7 bases and J lost 8, with 14 bases in between. Germline assignment: CDR1 MDHEN and CDR2 SYDVKM. The CDR3 totals 12 residues. The chain's CDR3 is CASKQAPKEAFF. CDR3 in DNA: TGTGCCAGCAAGCAGGCCCCGAAGGAAGCTTTCTTT.